This TCR beta chain was sequenced in a study of tumor and adjacent non-tumor tissue in lung cancer. Across the study: The patients, 10 men and 5 women, were roughly 31 to 80 with stage I to III disease. Each sample yielded approximately 4.2 million productive TCRbeta reads on average.

Germline CDR1 reads DFQATT; CDR2 reads SNEGSKA (reference sequence). This CDR3 contains 12 residues. Trimming left V 8 bases short and J 4 bases short, with 14 bases between. Study-wide results and caveats: Significantly higher TCR diversity was found in tumor than normal lung.

This sample's RNA came from whole unsorted tissue. Distant lung tissue was collected more than 3 cm away from the tumor edge. Comments on this clonotype: The antigen remains unidentified.

Three rounds of nested PCR, following a modified ARM-PCR protocol, produced the TCRbeta library. TCRdb called the multiplex PCR reads again in MiXCR, with one record for every CDR3 protein. In the table there are some 97,000 distinct CDR3 sequences, approximately 65% of which are singletons. The V gene is TRBV20-1, the J gene TRBJ1-2; D is unresolved. The sequence was obtained from a man aged 25-45 years with non-small cell lung cancer. Material: distant non-tumor lung tissue. CDR3 sequence reads: CSISSEVYGYTF. DNA of the CDR3: TGCAGTATTAGCTCGGAGGTCTATGGCTACACCTTC.